This entry lists 29 T cell receptor beta chains sequenced from one sample in a study of T cell clones after liver transplantation. TCRdb keeps only in-frame clones here, not all; method: immunoSEQ multiplex PCR. Here the sample spans about 120,000 clones, 90% being singletons. The sequences come from CD4+ T cells from blood, collected 12 months after liver transplant. The receptors come from a human patient who received a liver transplant. Some of the T cells may derive from the graft donor.

The chain has TRBV5-4 and TRBJ2-3; maybe TRBD1 (5 bases). The ends were cut back, 0 bases at V and 3 bases at J, with 11 bases in the middle. The CDR3 extends over 15 amino acids. Germline V CDR1 and CDR2: SGHNT, YYREEE (reference sequence). The CDR3 bases are TGTGCCAGCAGCTTGGCAGGGTCCAGAACAGATACGCAGTATTTT. Translating gives CASSLAGSRTDTQYF.

The rearrangement joins TRBV6-6 to TRBJ2-7, with unresolved D. The V end lost 5 bases, the J end lost 5 bases, and 19 bases lay between the germline ends. The V gene's germline CDR1 is MNHNY and CDR2 SVGAGI (reference sequence). CDR3 size: 15 residues. The CDR3, as DNA: TGTGCCAGCAGTACACCGGGCCTGGTGACTGACGAGCAGTACTTC. Protein: CASSTPGLVTDEQYF.

The chain is built from TRBV7-6 and TRBJ2-3; D may be TRBD1 or TRBD2 (5 bases each). CDR1 and CDR2 from the germline V gene are SGHVS and FNYEAQ. Deletions cut 5 bases from V and 0 bases from J, with 21 bases between. The CDR3 runs 18 residues. The CDR3 DNA reads as TGTGCCAGCAGCCCGGGGCTGGGCGGAGCCGCTAGCACAGATACGCAGTATTTT. Protein product: CASSPGLGGAASTDTQYF.

The genes are TRBV28 and TRBJ2-7; TRBD2 matches at 10 bases. Trimming cost V 3 bases and J 6 bases; bases outside gene matches: 8. CDR3 length: 15 residues. From germline, CDR1 is MDHEN and CDR2 SYDVKM. The CDR3 coding sequence is TGTGCCAGCAGTTTTGGGTCTAGCGGGAGTCGCGAGCAGTACTTC. Its protein product is CASSFGSSGSREQYF.

The genes are TRBV18 and TRBJ1-5, with TRBD1 matching over 7 bases. With V trimmed by 3 bases and J by 4 bases, 6 bases remained unmatched. The length of the CDR3 is 15 residues. CDR1 and CDR2 (germline): KGHSH, LQKENI. The CDR3 protein is CASSPKGAPNQPQHF. As DNA, the CDR3 is TGTGCCAGCTCACCGAAGGGGGCCCCGAATCAGCCCCAGCATTTT.

This clone was counted only a few times. J is TRBJ2-7 and V is TRBV29-1; 10 bases align to TRBD1. CDR1 and CDR2 from the germline V gene are SQVTM and ANQGSEA. With 4 bases clipped from V and 9 bases from J, the junction kept 3 bases outside the gene matches. This CDR3 spans 11 amino acids. In DNA, the CDR3 is TGCAGCGTTGGGGACAGGGGCGGGCAGTACTTC. Amino acids: CSVGDRGGQYF.

CDR3 DNA: TGTGCCAGCAGCAAGGTCAGGGCCGCGGGCAATCAGCCCCAGCATTTT. As protein: CASSKVRAAGNQPQHF. J is TRBJ1-5 and V is TRBV21-1; the D call in the table, TRBD1, was not verified against the DNA. TRBV21-1 is a known pseudogene. The CDR3 consists of 16 residues.

The chain couples TRBV5-1 to TRBJ2-7, with a possible D match to TRBD2 (5 bases). Germline CDR1 is SGHRS and CDR2 is YFSETQ. V was trimmed by 4 bases and J by 2 bases, leaving 16 bases between them. The CDR3 is made up of 15 amino acids. The chain's CDR3 is CASSPTRTETYEQYF. The CDR3 DNA follows: TGCGCCAGCAGCCCCACTAGGACGGAGACCTACGAGCAGTACTTC. Complete variable domain (other parts from reference TRBV5-1 and TRBJ2-7): KAGVTQTPRYLIKTRGQQVTLSCSPISGHRSVSWYQQTPGQGLQFLFEYFSETQRNKGNFPGRFSGRQFSNSRSEMNVSTLELGDSALYLCASSPTRTETYEQYFGPGTRLTVT.

The chain joins TRBV5-1 to TRBJ2-7; 9 positions match TRBD1. Germline V gene lookup returns CDR1 SGHRS and CDR2 YFSETQ. After removal of 3 bases from V and 3 bases from J, the junction contained 7 bases not matched to a gene. The CDR3 length is 15 residues. CDR3 coding DNA: TGCGCCAGCAGCTCAACCGGGACAGGGAACTACGAGCAGTACTTC. It encodes CASSSTGTGNYEQYF. The whole variable domain, filled in from reference TRBV5-1 and TRBJ2-7, reads KAGVTQTPRYLIKTRGQQVTLSCSPISGHRSVSWYQQTPGQGLQFLFEYFSETQRNKGNFPGRFSGRQFSNSRSEMNVSTLELGDSALYLCASSSTGTGNYEQYFGPGTRLTVT.

The chain links TRBV21-1 to TRBJ2-5. The end of the DNA is better explained by TRBJ2-7, so the J call may be wrong. TRBV21-1 is a pseudogene locus. The CDR3 covers 16 residues. The CDR3 region is CASSNPMRQGPYEQYF. In DNA, the CDR3 is TGTGCCAGCAGCAATCCTATGCGGCAGGGACCTTACGAGCAGTACTTC.

This chain links TRBV11-1 with TRBJ2-1; the match to TRBD2 covers 11 bases. Germline CDR1 and CDR2: SGHAT and FQDESV (reference sequence). The CDR3 totals 16 residues. Trimming removed 3 bases from V and 5 bases from J; junction bases left unmatched: 6. CDR3 DNA: TGTGCCAGCAGCTTTGCTCCACTAGCGGGAGACAATGAGCAGTTCTTC. Protein sequence: CASSFAPLAGDNEQFF.

This clone has a single count. The chain couples TRBV5-1 to TRBJ2-5; D possibly corresponds to TRBD2 (6 bases). CDR1 is SGHRS, CDR2 YFSETQ, per germline. The CDR3 spans 15 residues. V lost 6 bases to trimming and J lost 5 bases, with 20 bases between them. The DNA for the CDR3 is TGCGCCAGCATCCTGGGAGGAGGGAATTTTGAGACCCAGTACTTC. It is translated as CASILGGGNFETQYF.

The chain uses TRBV6-1 and TRBJ2-1; 7 bases are a match to TRBD1. The germline V gene has CDR1 MNHNS and CDR2 SASEGT. Trimming at V came to 6 bases and at J to 10 bases, leaving 9 bases not matched to a gene. The CDR3 spans 13 residues. In DNA, the CDR3 is TGTGCCAGCAGGGAAACAGGGACAGCCGAGCAGTTCTTC. Translation gives CASRETGTAEQFF.

This chain uses TRBV27 with TRBJ1-2; D might be TRBD1 (6 bases). The germline V gene encodes CDR1 MNHEY and CDR2 SMNVEV (reference sequence). V was pared by 8 bases and J by 10 bases, with 29 bases between. This CDR3 region has 16 residues. The CDR3 coding sequence is TGTGCCAGCTCACGGAGCCCCACAGGGATGTCCCTCGTCTACACCTTC. Its translation is CASSRSPTGMSLVYTF.

CDR3 amino acids: CASSLAGTADTQYF. The CDR3 DNA sequence: TGTGCCAGCAGTTTAGCGGGAACGGCAGATACGCAGTATTTT. This chain joins TRBV28 and TRBJ2-3; D possibly corresponds to TRBD2 (6 bases). The ends were cut back, 2 bases at V and 4 bases at J, with 10 bases in the middle. The germline V gene encodes CDR1 MDHEN and CDR2 SYDVKM. The length of the CDR3 is 14 residues.

V usage is TRBV6-8 and J usage is TRBJ2-1; 9 bases agree with TRBD2. CDR3 length: 15 residues. J lost 6 bases, V lost 2 bases, and 5 bases had no gene match. Germline V CDR1 and CDR2: MNHGY, SAAAGT. The CDR3, as DNA: TGTGCCAGCAGTTACCGACTAGCGGAAGGCAATGAGCAGTTCTTC. Its translation: CASSYRLAEGNEQFF.

V usage is TRBV7-2 and J usage is TRBJ2-7, with D maybe TRBD2 (6 bases). The CDR3 loop spans 16 amino acids. The germline gives CDR1 SGHTA, CDR2 FQGNSA. The V end lost 1 base, the J end lost 0 bases, and 13 bases lay between the germline ends. As DNA, the CDR3 is TGTGCCAGCAGCTTAGGGGGTAGCGGCCCCTCCTACGAGCAGTACTTC. As protein: CASSLGGSGPSYEQYF.

The chain couples TRBV29-1 to TRBJ1-4; TRBD1 aligns across 9 bases. This CDR3 is built from 13 residues. V lost 8 bases and J lost 3; bases outside the gene matches: 4. Germline CDR1 reads SQVTM; CDR2 reads ANQGSEA. The CDR3 DNA sequence: TGCAGCACACAGGGGGCGCCTAATGAAAAACTGTTTTTT. Residues: CSTQGAPNEKLFF.

The chain has TRBV5-1 and TRBJ2-7; TRBD1 is a possible D gene (5 bases). Germline CDR1 is SGHRS and CDR2 is YFSETQ. The germline V and J ends were trimmed by 0 bases and 0 bases, with 13 bases remaining between them. This CDR3 has 16 amino acids. CDR3 nucleotide sequence: TGCGCCAGCAGCTTGGGAGGTGACAGTCACTCCTACGAGCAGTACTTC. Translating gives CASSLGGDSHSYEQYF.

The rearrangement links TRBV15 to TRBJ2-1, with D tentatively TRBD2 (6 bases). Looked up from germline, CDR1 is LNHNV and CDR2 is YYDKDF (reference sequence). Trimming took off 4 bases at V and 0 bases at J, with 10 bases between the two ends. The CDR3 sequence is 15 residues long. The CDR3 region is CATSKAGYSYNEQFF. CDR3 bases: TGTGCCACCAGCAAAGCGGGTTACTCCTACAATGAGCAGTTCTTC.

This chain uses TRBV11-3 with TRBJ2-5; tentatively, D is TRBD1 (6 bases). The CDR3 has 14 amino acids. Trimming stripped 8 bases from V and 0 bases from J, with 13 bases between. Per the germline V gene, CDR1 is SGHNT and CDR2 is YENEEA. CDR3 coding DNA: TGTGCCAGCGGGGGCCGTCTAAACCAAGAGACCCAGTACTTC. Translated: CASGGRLNQETQYF.

The chain recombines TRBV18 with TRBJ2-5; TRBD2 agrees at 10 bases. The V gene's germline CDR1 is KGHSH and CDR2 LQKENI. After removal of 4 bases from V and 5 bases from J, the junction contained 7 bases not matched to a gene. This CDR3 comprises 15 residues. CDR3 nucleotide sequence: TGTGCCAGCTCACAGACAAGGACTAGCGGCGAGACCCAGTACTTC. Its translation is CASSQTRTSGETQYF.

J is TRBJ2-7 and V is TRBV5-1; D possibly uses TRBD1 or TRBD2 (5 bases each). Germline V gene sequence: CDR1 SGHRS, CDR2 YFSETQ. V was clipped by 4 bases and J by 3 bases, with 14 bases between them. This CDR3 region has 14 residues. The CDR3 is CASSRDPALYEQYF. As DNA, the CDR3 is TGCGCCAGCAGCCGGGACCCCGCGCTCTACGAGCAGTACTTC.

The J gene is TRBJ2-3, the V gene TRBV4-3, with 10 bases aligning to TRBD2. With 0 bases clipped from V and 1 base from J, the junction kept 4 bases outside the gene matches. The V gene's germline CDR1 is LGHNA and CDR2 YSLEER. The CDR3 sequence is 17 residues long. CDR3 nucleotides: TGCGCCAGCAGCCAAGAATTAGGACTAGCGGGCACAGATACGCAGTATTTT. This gives the protein CASSQELGLAGTDTQYF.

The genes are TRBV30 and TRBJ2-7, with TRBD2 matching 12 bases. Germline V CDR1 and CDR2: GTSNPN, SVGIG (reference sequence). The CDR3 contains 15 residues. V trimming: 3 bases; J trimming: 5 bases; junction bases outside the gene matches: 8. CDR3 sequence (DNA): TGTGCCTGGAGGAAACTAGCGGGAGGCCTGGACGAGCAGTACTTC. It encodes CAWRKLAGGLDEQYF.

The rearrangement uses TRBV2 and TRBJ1-2; 7 bases agree with TRBD1. This CDR3 region has 13 residues. The germline CDR1 and CDR2 sequences are SNHLY and FYNNEI. The V segment lost 5 bases and the J segment 6 bases; nucleotides outside the gene matches: 6. In DNA, the CDR3 is TGTGCCAGCAGTCAGGGACAGAAGGATGGCTACACCTTC. Translated, it gives CASSQGQKDGYTF.

This chain links TRBV28 with TRBJ1-1; TRBD1 is a possible D gene (5 bases). V lost 6 bases and J 3 bases, leaving 11 bases between the germline ends. The length of the CDR3 is 13 residues. Germline V gene data show CDR1 as MDHEN and CDR2 as SYDVKM. The chain's CDR3 is CASSGPGDTEAFF. CDR3 sequence (DNA): TGTGCCAGCAGCGGGCCGGGGGACACTGAAGCTTTCTTT.

The chain employs TRBV7-8 and TRBJ2-1, with D uncertain. The CDR3 loop spans 16 amino acids. Trimming cost V 2 bases and J 0 bases, with 11 bases left between them. Germline loops: CDR1 SGHVS, CDR2 FQNEAQ. CDR3 coding DNA: TGTGCCAGCAGCTTATTTGGTCAAAGCTCCTACAATGAGCAGTTCTTC. Residues: CASSLFGQSSYNEQFF.

The chain couples TRBV7-9 to TRBJ1-4; D is ambiguous. Trimming took 3 bases from V and 0 from J, leaving 11 bases between them. The CDR3 extends over 16 amino acids. CDR1 SEHNR and CDR2 FQNEAQ come from the germline V gene (reference sequence). CDR3 protein: CASSFEGTSTNEKLFF. CDR3 in DNA: TGTGCCAGCAGCTTTGAGGGAACCTCAACTAATGAAAAACTGTTTTTT.